Below are 8 T cell receptor beta chains sequenced from a single sample in a study of CD8 T cells in Susac syndrome. With random hexamers, 0.5 to 1 ug RNA was reverse transcribed. Each CDR3 protein is one row after TCRdb ran MiXCR on the immunoSEQ multiplex PCR reads. The repertoire holds hundreds of thousands of distinct CDR3 sequences, with almost 85% as singletons. The sequenced material came from CD8+ T cells from PBMCs. The source of these receptors is a human donor with multiple sclerosis.

V gene TRBV28 combines with J gene TRBJ1-2, with a weak D call TRBD1 (6 bases). Germline assignment: CDR1 MDHEN and CDR2 SYDVKM. The CDR3 is 13 amino acids. V shed 4 bases and J shed 6 bases, with 12 bases lying between them. This CDR3 is CASSYGQWDGYTF. In nucleotides, the CDR3 is TGTGCCAGCAGTTACGGACAGTGGGATGGCTACACCTTC.

The chain uses TRBV9 and TRBJ1-2; D ambiguous. This CDR3 region has 14 residues. V was shortened by 0 bases and J by 8 bases, with 14 bases between the two germline ends. The germline V gene encodes CDR1 SGDLS and CDR2 YYNGEE. This CDR3 reads CASSVAEGLGGYTF. CDR3 in DNA: TGTGCCAGCAGCGTAGCAGAGGGTCTCGGGGGCTACACCTTC.

The chain combines TRBV5-8 with TRBJ1-5, with a possible D match to TRBD1 (5 bases). V was pared by 4 bases and J by 0 bases, with 17 bases between. Germline CDR1 reads SGHTS; CDR2 reads YDEGEE. This CDR3 region has 17 residues. CDR3 nucleotides: TGTGCCAGCAGCGACGCCCCTTACAGGAGTAGCAATCAGCCCCAGCATTTT. Its protein product is CASSDAPYRSSNQPQHF.

This chain links TRBV7-2 with TRBJ1-1; D might be TRBD1 (5 bases). From germline, CDR1 is SGHTA and CDR2 FQGNSA. The CDR3 has 15 residues. Trimming took 0 bases from V and 7 from J, leaving 15 bases between them. CDR3 sequence reads: CASSLARSEGYEAFF. The CDR3 DNA is TGTGCCAGCAGCTTAGCGCGGAGTGAGGGGTATGAAGCTTTCTTT.

This clonotype appeared a single time. V and J are TRBV6-1 and TRBJ1-2; unclear D gene. The germline V gene encodes CDR1 MNHNS and CDR2 SASEGT. V was clipped by 5 bases and J by 4 bases, with 23 bases between them. The CDR3 is 17 residues long. The CDR3 here is CASSLSVSKNLLYGYTF. CDR3 sequence (DNA): TGTGCCAGCAGTCTCTCCGTGTCGAAAAACCTTCTCTATGGCTACACCTTC.

This clonotype has more than one count but fewer than ten. The rearrangement links TRBV9 to TRBJ1-5; D ambiguous. The V end lost 3 bases, the J end lost 3 bases, and 4 bases lay between the germline ends. Germline V gene sequence: CDR1 SGDLS, CDR2 YYNGEE. The CDR3 has 12 amino acids. The CDR3, as DNA: TGTGCCAGCAGCGCCCCCAATCAGCCCCAGCATTTT. The encoded protein is CASSAPNQPQHF. The full variable domain, in which reference TRBV9 and TRBJ1-5 provide the parts outside the CDR3, is DSGVTQTPKHLITATGQRVTLRCSPRSGDLSVYWYQQSLDQGLQFLIQYYNGEERAKGNILERFSAQQFPDLHSELNLSSLELGDSALYFCASSAPNQPQHFGDGTRLSIL.

The chain has TRBV11-2 and TRBJ2-3; D may be TRBD2 (6 bases). With 5 bases removed from V and 6 bases from J, the gap between germline ends came to 18 bases. The CDR3 has 15 residues. Germline loops: CDR1 SGHAT, CDR2 FQNNGV. In DNA form, the CDR3 reads TGTGCCAGCAGCGCCACCGGAGGGCTTTTCGATACGCAGTATTTT. Amino acid sequence: CASSATGGLFDTQYF.

This chain links TRBV7-8 with TRBJ2-7; maybe TRBD1 (5 bases). The germline gives CDR1 SGHVS, CDR2 FQNEAQ. Trimming left V 3 bases short and J 0 bases short, with 12 bases between. The CDR3 has 15 residues. CDR3 region: CASSLGGHTSYEQYF. The DNA of the CDR3 is TGTGCCAGCAGCTTGGGCGGACACACCTCCTACGAGCAGTACTTC. The complete variable domain, with remaining parts taken from reference TRBV7-8 and TRBJ2-7, reads GAGVSQSPRYKVAKRGQDVALRCDPISGHVSLFWYQQALGQGPEFLTYFQNEAQLDKSGLPSDRFFAERPEGSVSTLKIQRTQQEDSAVYLCASSLGGHTSYEQYFGPGTRLTVT.